This T cell receptor beta chain came from a study of blood T cells in healthy people across ages. The second PCR ran about 6 to 12 cycles with a sample-barcoded 5' primer and J-beta primers. TCRdb re-derived calls from the 5' RACE reads in MiXCR, one entry per CDR3 protein. In the table there are more than 800,000 distinct CDR3 sequences, around 30% of which are singletons. This CDR3 comprises 16 residues. The V and J ends lost 5 bases and 5 bases, in that order; junction bases with no gene match: 12. Germline CDR1 is SGHTA and CDR2 is FQGNSA. This TCR was recovered from a woman aged 80 or older in good health. The material sequenced was blood. This rearrangement joins TRBV7-2 to TRBJ2-5; 9 nucleotides line up with TRBD1. In DNA, the CDR3 is TGTGCCAGCAGCCCCCACGGGACAGGGTTAGGTGAGACCCAGTACTTC. Protein: CASSPHGTGLGETQYF.